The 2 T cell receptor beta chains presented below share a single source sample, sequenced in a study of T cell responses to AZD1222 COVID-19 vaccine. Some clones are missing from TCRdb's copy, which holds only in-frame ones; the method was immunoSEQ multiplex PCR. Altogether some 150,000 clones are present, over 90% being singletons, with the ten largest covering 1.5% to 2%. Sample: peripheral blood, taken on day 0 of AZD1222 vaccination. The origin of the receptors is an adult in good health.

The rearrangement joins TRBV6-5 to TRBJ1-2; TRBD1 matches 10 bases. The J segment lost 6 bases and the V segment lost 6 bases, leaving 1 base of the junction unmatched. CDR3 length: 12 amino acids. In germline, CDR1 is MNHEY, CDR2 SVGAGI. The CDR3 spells CASRGQGNGYTF. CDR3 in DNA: TGTGCCAGCAGGGGACAGGGGAATGGCTACACCTTC.

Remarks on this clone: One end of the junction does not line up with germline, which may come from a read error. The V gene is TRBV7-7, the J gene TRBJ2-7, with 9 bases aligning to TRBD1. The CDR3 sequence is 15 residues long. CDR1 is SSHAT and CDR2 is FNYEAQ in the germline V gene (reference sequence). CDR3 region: CASSFGQGPSYEQYF. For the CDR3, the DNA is TGTGCTAGCAGCTTCGGACAGGGGCCGTCCTACGAGCAGTACTTC.